These 16 T cell receptor beta chains were sequenced from one sample in a study of technical replicates of blood from a few donors (TCRdb year 2017). Library prep was done by the immunoSEQ multiplex PCR assay. Imported from immuneACCESS, the table was reduced by TCRdb to in-frame sequences with V and J called. These copies leave out some clones; in studies compared against another copy, an unresolved V gene accounts for under half, and the cause of the remainder is not known. The sample table holds around 79,000 clones, of which around 90% were seen once. 0.2% to 0.25% of the sample goes to the ten largest clones. The source material was T cells isolated from PBMCs. These receptors came from a human donor in good health.

The rearrangement joins TRBV19 to TRBJ2-4; D may be TRBD1 (5 bases). Germline V gives CDR1 LNHDA, CDR2 SQIVND (reference sequence). V was pared by 6 bases and J by 7 bases, with 10 bases between. The CDR3 spans 12 residues. The CDR3 nucleotides are TGTGCCAGTAGGGCTGACAGTAACATTCAGTACTTC. Translation: CASRADSNIQYF. Using reference TRBV19 and TRBJ2-4 for the parts outside the CDR3, the full variable domain is DGGITQSPKYLFRKEGQNVTLSCEQNLNHDAMYWYRQDPGQGLRLIYYSQIVNDFQKGDIAEGYSVSREKKESFPLTVTSAQKNPTAFYLCASRADSNIQYFGAGTRLSVL.

The gene calls are TRBV6-1 and TRBJ1-3, with 7 bases matching TRBD1. The germline V gene encodes CDR1 MNHNS and CDR2 SASEGT. The CDR3 has 14 amino acids. With V trimmed by 6 bases and J by 3 bases, 5 bases remained unmatched. The CDR3 reads CASSGTALGNTIYF. CDR3 DNA sequence: TGTGCCAGCAGCGGGACAGCCCTTGGAAACACCATATATTTT.

The CDR3 spells CASRVGTADTEAFF. The CDR3 DNA sequence: TGTGCCAGCAGGGTCGGGACTGCAGACACTGAAGCTTTCTTT. This rearrangement joins TRBV6-5 to TRBJ1-1; tentatively, D is TRBD1 (5 bases). Germline V gene sequence: CDR1 MNHEY, CDR2 SVGAGI. V lost 6 bases to trimming and J lost 3 bases, with 14 bases between them. The length of the CDR3 is 14 residues.

The V gene is TRBV2, the J gene TRBJ2-5; D is unclear. The CDR3 extends over 15 amino acids. V lost 1 base, J lost 4 bases, and 13 bases lay in between. Germline V lookup: CDR1 SNHLY, CDR2 FYNNEI. The CDR3, as DNA: TGTGCCAGCAGTGAAGGGGCCCTCAATTTAGAGACCCAGTACTTC. This encodes CASSEGALNLETQYF. Combining the CDR3 with reference TRBV2 and TRBJ2-5 gives the whole variable domain EPEVTQTPSHQVTQMGQEVILRCVPISNHLYFYWYRQILGQKVEFLVSFYNNEISEKSEIFDDQFSVERPDGSNFTLKIRSTKLEDSAMYFCASSEGALNLETQYFGPGTRLLVL.

The rearrangement joins TRBV11-2 to TRBJ2-3, with no clear D. Trimming stripped 4 bases from V and 3 bases from J, with 17 bases between. CDR3 length equals 16 residues. CDR1 is SGHAT, CDR2 FQNNGV, per germline. The CDR3 nucleotides read TGTGCCAGCAGCTCAGGATCCCTGTGGGCGACAGATACGCAGTATTTT. It yields the protein CASSSGSLWATDTQYF.

The chain has TRBV5-1 and TRBJ1-2; 10 bases align to TRBD1. Germline V gene sequence: CDR1 SGHRS, CDR2 YFSETQ. The CDR3 is 18 amino acids. The V and J ends lost 4 bases and 0 bases, in that order; junction bases with no gene match: 12. The chain's CDR3 is CASSQNPPGQGTNYGYTF. Written as DNA, the CDR3 is TGCGCCAGCAGCCAAAATCCCCCGGGACAGGGGACTAACTATGGCTACACCTTC.

V gene TRBV9 combines with J gene TRBJ2-5; 8 bases agree with TRBD1. Germline V gene data show CDR1 as SGDLS and CDR2 as YYNGEE. The junction had 10 bases not matched to a gene; V was cut back by 4 bases and J by 5 bases. The CDR3 runs to 15 residues. In DNA form, the CDR3 reads TGTGCCAGCAGCCCCCTGGACAGGGACGGCGAGACCCAGTACTTC. As protein: CASSPLDRDGETQYF.

The chain uses TRBV5-1 and TRBJ2-5, with 9 positions matching TRBD1. The CDR3 is made up of 15 amino acids. Germline CDR1 SGHRS, CDR2 YFSETQ. Unmatched junction bases numbered 8, after V lost 3 bases and J lost 5 bases. The CDR3 DNA reads TGCGCCAGCAGCTCATCAGGGACAGGGAGGGAGACCCAGTACTTC. Translating gives CASSSSGTGRETQYF.

This clone was recorded only once. The rearrangement joins TRBV19 to TRBJ1-5; 7 bases align to TRBD1. The CDR3 runs to 16 residues. The V gene's germline CDR1 is LNHDA and CDR2 SQIVND (reference sequence). After removal of 4 bases from V and 0 bases from J, the junction contained 6 bases not matched to a gene. As DNA, the CDR3 is TGTGCCAGTAGTAAAGGGGGCGGTCCTAGCAATCAGCCCCAGCATTTT. Encoded protein: CASSKGGGPSNQPQHF. Together with reference TRBV19 and TRBJ1-5, the CDR3 gives the full variable domain: DGGITQSPKYLFRKEGQNVTLSCEQNLNHDAMYWYRQDPGQGLRLIYYSQIVNDFQKGDIAEGYSVSREKKESFPLTVTSAQKNPTAFYLCASSKGGGPSNQPQHFGDGTRLSIL.

This clone appeared a few times. The chain joins TRBV4-2 to TRBJ1-2; 10 bases align to TRBD1. V trimming: 4 bases; J trimming: 4 bases; junction bases outside the gene matches: 9. Germline-derived CDR1 and CDR2 are LGHNA and YNFKEQ. This CDR3 comprises 16 residues. CDR3 sequence: CASSPGTGVNLYGYTF. CDR3 sequence (DNA): TGTGCCAGCAGCCCAGGGACAGGGGTTAACCTCTATGGCTACACCTTC.

The chain joins TRBV15 to TRBJ2-7; D ambiguous. The germline CDR1 and CDR2 sequences are LNHNV and YYDKDF (reference sequence). The ends were cut back, 0 bases at V and 2 bases at J, with 14 bases in the middle. This CDR3 is 16 amino acids long. The DNA of the CDR3 is TGTGCCACCAGCAGAGATTCTGGGCTTATGACCTACGAGCAGTACTTC. Protein product: CATSRDSGLMTYEQYF.

The gene calls are TRBV11-3 and TRBJ1-1, with D perhaps matching TRBD1 (6 bases). The CDR3 has 15 amino acids. In germline, CDR1 is SGHNT, CDR2 YENEEA. Deletions cut 0 bases from V and 2 bases from J, with 10 bases between. CDR3 bases: TGTGCCAGCAGCTTAGAACAGGGAGTCAACACTGAAGCTTTCTTT. Translating gives CASSLEQGVNTEAFF. The whole variable domain, filled in from reference TRBV11-3 and TRBJ1-1, reads EAGVVQSPRYKIIEKKQPVAFWCNPISGHNTLYWYLQNLGQGPELLIRYENEEAVDDSQLPKDRFSAERLKGVDSTLKIQPAELGDSAVYLCASSLEQGVNTEAFFGQGTRLTVV.

The chain combines TRBV29-1 with TRBJ2-7; unclear D gene. With 3 bases removed from V and 1 base from J, the gap between germline ends came to 7 bases. This CDR3 spans 12 amino acids. The V gene's germline CDR1 is SQVTM and CDR2 ANQGSEA. The DNA of the CDR3 is TGCAGCGTTGAGAGCATATCCTACGAGCAGTACTTC. As protein: CSVESISYEQYF.

This chain links TRBV6-5 with TRBJ1-4; D is perhaps TRBD1 (6 bases). Trimming took off 8 bases at V and 0 bases at J, with 7 bases between the two ends. There are 13 residues in the CDR3. CDR1 MNHEY and CDR2 SVGAGI come from the germline V gene. For the CDR3, the DNA is TGTGCCAGCTGGGACACAACTAATGAAAAACTGTTTTTT. Protein product: CASWDTTNEKLFF.

J is TRBJ2-2 and V is TRBV18, with D perhaps TRBD1 (5 bases). V lost 2 bases to trimming and J lost 0 bases, with 10 bases between them. The germline V gene encodes CDR1 KGHSH and CDR2 LQKENI. The CDR3 is made up of 16 amino acids. The CDR3 sequence: CASSPVGVPNTGELFF. The CDR3 DNA sequence: TGTGCCAGCTCACCAGTAGGGGTACCGAACACCGGGGAGCTGTTTTTT.

V usage is TRBV29-1 and J usage is TRBJ2-4; possible D gene TRBD1, 6 bases. Deletions cut 7 bases from V and 8 bases from J, with 15 bases between. This CDR3 spans 12 amino acids. Germline CDR1 and CDR2: SQVTM and ANQGSEA. The CDR3 DNA is TGCAGCGGCGCCAGGGGACCCGACATTCAGTACTTC. Protein product: CSGARGPDIQYF.